Below, one T cell receptor (beta chain) is given with its context. The sample comes from a study of Graves' ophthalmopathy and Graves' hyperthyroidism. RNA transcripts were the template, and TCR beta CDR3 regions were amplified from them. Investigators did first-round RT-PCR with HTBI primers, then second-round multiplex PCR. TCRdb reprocessed the multiplex PCR reads via MiXCR and lists one record per CDR3 protein. This table holds fewer than 650,000 distinct CDR3 sequences, about a fifth found once. V gave up 1 base and J gave up 0 bases; unmatched junction bases: 5. The length of the CDR3 is 16 residues. Germline loops: CDR1 MGHDK, CDR2 SYGVNS.

This sequence originates from a young woman with stable Graves' hyperthyroidism. Some clones in this sample may be carry-over from other donors' samples. The material sequenced was peripheral blood. The rearrangement joins TRBV25-1 to TRBJ1-1, with 7 bases identical to TRBD1. The CDR3 nucleotides read TGTGCCAGCAGTGAATTACTGACAGGGATGAACACTGAAGCTTTCTTT. Residues: CASSELLTGMNTEAFF.